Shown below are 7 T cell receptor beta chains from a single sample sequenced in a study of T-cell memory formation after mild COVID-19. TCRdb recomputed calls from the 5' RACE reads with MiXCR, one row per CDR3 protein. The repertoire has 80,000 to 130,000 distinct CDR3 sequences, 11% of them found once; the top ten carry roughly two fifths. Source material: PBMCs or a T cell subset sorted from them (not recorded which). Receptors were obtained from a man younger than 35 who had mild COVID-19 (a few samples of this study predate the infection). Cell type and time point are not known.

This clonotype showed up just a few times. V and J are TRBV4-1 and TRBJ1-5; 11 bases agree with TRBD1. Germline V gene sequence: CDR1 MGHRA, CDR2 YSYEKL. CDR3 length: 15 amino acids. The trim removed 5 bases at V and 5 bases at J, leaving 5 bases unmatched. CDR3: CASSLDRGRDQPQHF. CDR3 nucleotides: TGCGCCAGCAGCTTGGACAGGGGGCGCGATCAGCCCCAGCATTTT.

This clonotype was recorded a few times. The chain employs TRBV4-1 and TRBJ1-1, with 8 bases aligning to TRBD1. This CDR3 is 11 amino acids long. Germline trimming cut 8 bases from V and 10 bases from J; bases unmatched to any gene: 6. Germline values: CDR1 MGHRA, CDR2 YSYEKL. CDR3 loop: CASDDRGRAFF. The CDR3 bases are TGCGCCAGCGACGACAGGGGCCGAGCTTTCTTT.

This CDR3 is CASSPDGGQQFF. CDR3 in DNA: TGTGCCAGCAGCCCAGATGGGGGTCAGCAGTTCTTC. The V and J genes are TRBV7-9 and TRBJ2-1, with D possibly called TRBD1 or TRBD2 (5 bases each). Trimming took 5 bases from V and 11 from J, leaving 13 bases between them. Germline CDR1 and CDR2: SEHNR and FQNEAQ (reference sequence). The CDR3 is made up of 12 amino acids.

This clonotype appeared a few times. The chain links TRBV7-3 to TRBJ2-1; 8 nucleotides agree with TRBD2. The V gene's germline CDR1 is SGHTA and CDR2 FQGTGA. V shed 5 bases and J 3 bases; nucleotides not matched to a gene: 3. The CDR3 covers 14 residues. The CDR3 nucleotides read TGTGCCAGCAGCCGTAGCGGGGACTACAATGAGCAGTTCTTC. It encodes CASSRSGDYNEQFF.

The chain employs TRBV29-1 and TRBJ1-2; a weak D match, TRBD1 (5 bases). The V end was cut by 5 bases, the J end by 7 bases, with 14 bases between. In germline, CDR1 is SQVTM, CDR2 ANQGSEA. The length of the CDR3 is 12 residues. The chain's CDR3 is CSVWWGQFGYTF. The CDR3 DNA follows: TGCAGCGTTTGGTGGGGCCAATTTGGCTACACCTTC.

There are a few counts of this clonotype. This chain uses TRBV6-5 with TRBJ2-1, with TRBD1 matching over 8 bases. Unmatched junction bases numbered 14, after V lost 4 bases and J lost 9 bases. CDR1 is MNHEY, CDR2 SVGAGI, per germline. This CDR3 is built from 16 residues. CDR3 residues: CASSSSQGARYGEQFF. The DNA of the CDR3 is TGTGCCAGCAGTTCGAGCCAGGGGGCGCGGTATGGTGAGCAGTTCTTC.

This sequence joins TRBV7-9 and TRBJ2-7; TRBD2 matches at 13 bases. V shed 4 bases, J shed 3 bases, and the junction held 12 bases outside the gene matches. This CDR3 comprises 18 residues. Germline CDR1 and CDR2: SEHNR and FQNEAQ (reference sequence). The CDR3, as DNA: TGTGCCAGCAGCTCCCGGACCCGGACTAGCGGGGGATTCTACGAGCAGTACTTC. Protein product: CASSSRTRTSGGFYEQYF.